This T cell receptor (beta chain) comes out of a study of T cells after posttransplantation cyclophosphamide. Study observations and caveats: Recipient CMV seropositivity and CMV reactivation strongly tracked TRB clonality.

A marrow graft followed busulfan-fludarabine conditioning, with cyclophosphamide on days +3 and +4. The trim removed 1 base at V and 0 bases at J, leaving 5 bases unmatched. The CDR3 totals 16 residues. Per the germline V gene, CDR1 is SGHVS and CDR2 is FNYEAQ. Assay: immunoSEQ multiplex PCR; the TCRdb copy retains only in-frame clones and omits some. This sample carries 20,000 to 25,000 clones, none of them present only once. This clone was seen at least ten times. Antigen: not known. The J gene is TRBJ2-7, the V gene TRBV7-6; TRBD2 matches 8 bases. The receptor was isolated from a male patient aged 18-30 years who received an allogeneic stem cell transplant from a related donor, was CMV-positive, and had no GVHD. Some T cells may be provided by the graft donor. The specimen comprised PBMCs, sampled after allogeneic stem cell transplant with posttransplant cyclophosphamide. CDR3 sequence reads: CASSLEVAGPSYEQYF. The CDR3 DNA follows: TGTGCCAGCAGCTTAGAAGTAGCGGGACCCTCCTACGAGCAGTACTTC. Supplemented by reference TRBV7-6 and TRBJ2-7, the full variable domain reads GAGVSQSPRYKVTKRGQDVALRCDPISGHVSLYWYRQALGQGPEFLTYFNYEAQQDKSGLPNDRFSAERPEGSISTLTIQRTEQRDSAMYRCASSLEVAGPSYEQYFGPGTRLTVT.